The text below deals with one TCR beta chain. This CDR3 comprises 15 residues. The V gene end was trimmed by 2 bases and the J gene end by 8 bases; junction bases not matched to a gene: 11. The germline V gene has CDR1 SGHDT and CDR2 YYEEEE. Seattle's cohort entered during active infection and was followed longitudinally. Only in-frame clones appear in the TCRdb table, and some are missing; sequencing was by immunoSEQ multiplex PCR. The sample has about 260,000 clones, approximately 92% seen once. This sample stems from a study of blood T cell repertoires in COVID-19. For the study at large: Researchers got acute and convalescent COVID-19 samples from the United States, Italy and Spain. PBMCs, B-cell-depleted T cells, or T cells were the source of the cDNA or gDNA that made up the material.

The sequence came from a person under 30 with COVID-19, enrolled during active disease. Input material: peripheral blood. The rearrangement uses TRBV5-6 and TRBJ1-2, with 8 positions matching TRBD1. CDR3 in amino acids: CASSFSTGRGQGYTF. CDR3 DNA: TGTGCCAGCAGCTTTAGTACAGGCAGGGGGCAAGGCTACACCTTC.